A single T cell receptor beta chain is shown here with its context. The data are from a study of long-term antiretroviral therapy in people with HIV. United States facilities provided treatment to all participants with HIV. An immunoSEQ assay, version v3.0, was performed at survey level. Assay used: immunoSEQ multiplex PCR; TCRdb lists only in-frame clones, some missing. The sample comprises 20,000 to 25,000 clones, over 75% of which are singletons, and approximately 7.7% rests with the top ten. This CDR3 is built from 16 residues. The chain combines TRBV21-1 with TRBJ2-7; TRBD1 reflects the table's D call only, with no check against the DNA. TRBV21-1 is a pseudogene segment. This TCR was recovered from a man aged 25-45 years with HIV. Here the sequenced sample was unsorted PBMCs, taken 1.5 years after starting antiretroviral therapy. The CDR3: CASSKTGQGQSYEQYF. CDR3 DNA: TGTGCCAGCAGCAAAACGGGCCAGGGCCAATCCTACGAGCAGTACTTC.